This T cell receptor (beta chain) stems from a study of CD8 T cells in Susac syndrome. From blood CD8+ and CD4+ T cells, the TCR beta chain was sequenced. Negative isolation was used for CD8+ and CD4+ T cells and FACS enrichment for TEMRA cells. Germline V gene lookup returns CDR1 SQVTM and CDR2 ANQGSEA. Trimming cost V 0 bases and J 5 bases, with 10 bases left between them. CDR3 length: 13 amino acids. A quantity of about 0.5 to 1 ug RNA underwent reverse transcription using random hexamers. TCRdb reprocessed the immunoSEQ multiplex PCR reads via MiXCR and lists one record per CDR3 protein. The sample lists under 200,000 distinct CDR3 sequences; 85% to 95% were seen once.

J is TRBJ2-5 and V is TRBV29-1; TRBD1 or TRBD2 may be the D gene (5 bases each). This TCR was sampled from a human donor in good health. The sequenced sample was CD4+ T cells from PBMCs. The CDR3 DNA reads as TGCAGCGTTGAAGATCGAGGGGTTGAGACCCAGTACTTC. Amino acid sequence: CSVEDRGVETQYF.